This T cell receptor (beta chain) was found in a study of T-cell memory formation after mild COVID-19 (dated by TCRdb to about 2021). For the wider study: TCR sequence clusters from the two donors were largely donor specific. Two young, previously healthy adult volunteers made up the cohort, one male and one female. Longitudinal TCRalpha and TCRbeta repertoire sequencing tracked T-cell clones expanding and contracting after mild COVID-19 in two donors.

This sample was sequenced with an Illumina NovaSeq 6000. cDNA libraries for TCRalpha and TCRbeta were prepared by 5'RACE using constant-segment primers, with sample barcodes and unique molecular identifiers added. RNA was extracted from every sample with Trizol reagent. Library amplification was performed in two PCR steps, and a second sample barcode and Illumina TruSeq adapters were introduced in the second step. Libraries were sequenced on an Illumina NovaSeq with 2 x 150 bp paired-end reads. The authors processed their data as follows. Reads were demultiplexed and collapsed into UMI-guided consensus sequences with migec v1.2.7. With mixcr v2.1.11, UMI consensuses were aligned to TRA and TRB V and J templates and assembled into clonotypes. Expanded or contracted clonotypes were those called significant by both edgeR and NoisET, with noise models trained on biological replicates. For edgeR calls, the cutoffs were a false discovery rate-adjusted p below 0.01 and a log2 fold-change threshold of 1. As an exploratory analysis of dynamics, max-normalized trajectories of the 1000 most abundant clonotypes were examined by PCA with hierarchical clustering. The CD4 or CD8 phenotype of responding clones was assigned using the separately sequenced CD4+ and CD8+ repertoires. TCRdb passed the public sequencing reads through fastp at Q25 and MiXCR, retaining productive beta sequences. Each CDR3 protein gets just one entry, which takes the most common genes and DNA from the rows behind it. TCRdb's processing, not the authors' own work, is the source of the V and J calls. Here the sample has fewer than 350,000 distinct CDR3 sequences; around 17% occur a single time. The ten top clones hold 23% of the sample.

This clonotype was counted ten times or more. It lacks a known antigen. Nothing much larger sits one base from this clone, and base qualities are not available. Ficoll-Paque density gradient centrifugation was used to isolate PBMCs. Broader findings and caveats from the paper: From day 15 to 85, contracting clones showed balanced CD4/CD8 phenotypes, whereas a second wave of clones that expanded from day 15 to 37 leaned towards CD4+. Contracting CD4+ clones turned up mainly in the CM and EM memory subsets, whereas EMRA was where CD8+ clones were enriched. The detection of some responding clones in pre-infection memory suggests that pre-existing cross-reactive memory T cells joined the SARS-CoV-2 response. Only two mild cases were covered by the study, and larger cohorts that include severe cases with pre-infection samples were considered necessary. Whether the second-wave clones peaking on day 37 were SARS-CoV-2 specific was not confirmed.

The CDR3 goes from the cysteine to the phenylalanine over 15 residues. Just CDR3 DNA is preserved here, 45 bases in frame from base 1. The germline V and J ends show losses of 4 bases and 5 bases respectively, and no gene match explains 9 bases of the junction. For CDR1 and CDR2, the germline V gene lists SNHLY and FYNNEI. This sequence was found in a man between 18 and 35 years old who had mild COVID-19 (a few samples of this study predate the infection). The sample titles of this study are shuffled in the database, so cell type and time point are left out; the donor was told from shared clones. This chain joins TRBV2 to TRBJ2-5; TRBD2 lines up with 8 middle nucleotides. The sequenced sample was PBMCs or a T cell subset sorted from them (not recorded which). The CDR3: CASSGAGTRLETQYF. At the DNA level, the sequence is TGTGCCAGCAGTGGGGCGGGGACTAGATTGGAGACCCAGTACTTC. The CDR3 plus the reference TRBV2 and TRBJ2-5 genes for the other parts give the full variable domain: EPEVTQTPSHQVTQMGQEVILRCVPISNHLYFYWYRQILGQKVEFLVSFYNNEISEKSEIFDDQFSVERPDGSNFTLKIRSTKLEDSAMYFCASSGAGTRLETQYFGPGTRLLVL.